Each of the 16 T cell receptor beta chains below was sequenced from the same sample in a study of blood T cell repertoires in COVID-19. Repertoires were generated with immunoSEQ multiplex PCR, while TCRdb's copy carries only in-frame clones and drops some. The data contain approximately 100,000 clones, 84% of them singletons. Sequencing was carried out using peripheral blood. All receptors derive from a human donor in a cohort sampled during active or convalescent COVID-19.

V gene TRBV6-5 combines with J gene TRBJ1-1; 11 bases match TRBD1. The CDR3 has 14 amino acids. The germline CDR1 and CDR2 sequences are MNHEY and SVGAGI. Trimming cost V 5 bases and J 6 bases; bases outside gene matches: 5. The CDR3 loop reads CASSRGQGAAEAFF. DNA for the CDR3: TGTGCCAGCAGTCGCGGACAGGGGGCCGCTGAAGCTTTCTTT.

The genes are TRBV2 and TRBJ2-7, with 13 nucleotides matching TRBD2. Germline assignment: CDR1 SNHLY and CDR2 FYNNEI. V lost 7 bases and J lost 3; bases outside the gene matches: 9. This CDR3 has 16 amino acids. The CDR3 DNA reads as TGTGCCAGCAAAGGACTAGCGGGGGAATTGAACTACGAGCAGTACTTC. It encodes CASKGLAGELNYEQYF. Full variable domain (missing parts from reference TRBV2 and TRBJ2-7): EPEVTQTPSHQVTQMGQEVILRCVPISNHLYFYWYRQILGQKVEFLVSFYNNEISEKSEIFDDQFSVERPDGSNFTLKIRSTKLEDSAMYFCASKGLAGELNYEQYFGPGTRLTVT.

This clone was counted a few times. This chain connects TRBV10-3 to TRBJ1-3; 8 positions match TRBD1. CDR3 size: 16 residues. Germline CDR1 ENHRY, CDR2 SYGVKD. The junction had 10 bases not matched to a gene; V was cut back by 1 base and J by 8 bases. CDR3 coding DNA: TGTGCCATCAGTGAGTTTAGCAGGGGGCGCCGGGACACCATATATTTT. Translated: CAISEFSRGRRDTIYF.

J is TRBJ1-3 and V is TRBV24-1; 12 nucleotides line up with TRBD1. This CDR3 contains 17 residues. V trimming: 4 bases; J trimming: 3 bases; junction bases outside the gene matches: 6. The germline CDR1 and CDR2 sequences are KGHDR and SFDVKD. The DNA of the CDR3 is TGTGCCACCAGTGACTCCCGGGACAGGGGGCTTGGAAACACCATATATTTT. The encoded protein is CATSDSRDRGLGNTIYF.

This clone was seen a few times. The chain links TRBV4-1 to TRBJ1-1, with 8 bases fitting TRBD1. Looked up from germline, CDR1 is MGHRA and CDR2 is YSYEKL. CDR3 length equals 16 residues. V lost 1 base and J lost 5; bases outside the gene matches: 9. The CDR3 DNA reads TGCGCCAGCAGCCAAGGACAGGGGAAAGGAAAAACTGAAGCTTTCTTT. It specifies CASSQGQGKGKTEAFF.

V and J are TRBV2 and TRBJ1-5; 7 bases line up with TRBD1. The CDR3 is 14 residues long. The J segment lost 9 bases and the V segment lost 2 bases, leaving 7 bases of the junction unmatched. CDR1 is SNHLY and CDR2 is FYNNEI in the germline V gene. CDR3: CASSEIDRVPPQHF. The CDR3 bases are TGTGCCAGCAGTGAAATTGACAGGGTGCCGCCCCAGCATTTT.

This CDR3 is CATNRAPNEKLFF. The CDR3 DNA follows: TGTGCCACTAACAGGGCCCCTAATGAAAAACTGTTTTTT. This chain connects TRBV6-5 to TRBJ1-4; D may be TRBD1 (6 bases). The CDR3 contains 13 residues. CDR1 is MNHEY and CDR2 is SVGAGI in the germline V gene. Deletions cut 10 bases from V and 3 bases from J, with 12 bases between.

The chain's CDR3 is CASSIPLQGSPYEQYF. The CDR3 coding sequence is TGTGCCAGCAGCATACCCTTACAGGGATCACCCTACGAGCAGTACTTC. The chain joins TRBV7-9 to TRBJ2-7; D is possibly TRBD1 (6 bases). V was clipped by 5 bases and J by 2 bases, with 19 bases between them. The germline gives CDR1 SEHNR, CDR2 FQNEAQ (reference sequence). The CDR3 totals 16 residues.

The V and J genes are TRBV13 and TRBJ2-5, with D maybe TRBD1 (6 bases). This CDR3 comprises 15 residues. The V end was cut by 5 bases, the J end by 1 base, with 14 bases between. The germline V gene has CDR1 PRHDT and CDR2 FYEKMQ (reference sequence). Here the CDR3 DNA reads TGTGCCAGCAGCCCCCAGCAGGGGCCCCAAGAGACCCAGTACTTC. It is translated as CASSPQQGPQETQYF. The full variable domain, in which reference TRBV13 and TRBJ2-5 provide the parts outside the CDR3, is AAGVIQSPRHLIKEKRETATLKCYPIPRHDTVYWYQQGPGQDPQFLISFYEKMQSDKGSIPDRFSAQQFSDYHSELNMSSLELGDSALYFCASSPQQGPQETQYFGPGTRLLVL.

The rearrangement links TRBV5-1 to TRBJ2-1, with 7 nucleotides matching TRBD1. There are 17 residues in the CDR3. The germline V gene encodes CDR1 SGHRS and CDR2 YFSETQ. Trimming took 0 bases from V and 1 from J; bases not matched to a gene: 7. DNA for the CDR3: TGCGCCAGCAGCTTGGGAGGGGGCTCGGAGTCCTACAATGAGCAGTTCTTC. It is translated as CASSLGGGSESYNEQFF.

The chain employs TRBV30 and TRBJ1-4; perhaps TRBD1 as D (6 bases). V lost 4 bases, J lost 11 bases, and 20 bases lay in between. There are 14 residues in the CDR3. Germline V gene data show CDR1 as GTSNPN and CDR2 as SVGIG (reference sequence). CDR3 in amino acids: CAWNAGRGPSKLFF. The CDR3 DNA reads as TGTGCCTGGAATGCGGGCAGGGGCCCTTCCAAACTGTTTTTT.

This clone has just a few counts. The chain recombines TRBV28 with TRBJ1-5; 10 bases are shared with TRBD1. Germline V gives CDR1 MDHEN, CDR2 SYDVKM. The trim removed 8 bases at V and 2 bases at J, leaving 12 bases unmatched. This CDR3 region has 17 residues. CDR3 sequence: CASDGQGGFFGNQPQHF. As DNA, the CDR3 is TGTGCCAGCGACGGACAGGGGGGGTTTTTTGGCAATCAGCCCCAGCATTTT.

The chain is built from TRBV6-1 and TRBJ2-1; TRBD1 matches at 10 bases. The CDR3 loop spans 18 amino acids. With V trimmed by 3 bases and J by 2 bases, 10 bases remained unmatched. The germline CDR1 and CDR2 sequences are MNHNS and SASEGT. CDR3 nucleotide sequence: TGTGCCAGCAGTGACTTATCCTCGACAGGGGGCCCCTACAATGAGCAGTTCTTC. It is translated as CASSDLSSTGGPYNEQFF.

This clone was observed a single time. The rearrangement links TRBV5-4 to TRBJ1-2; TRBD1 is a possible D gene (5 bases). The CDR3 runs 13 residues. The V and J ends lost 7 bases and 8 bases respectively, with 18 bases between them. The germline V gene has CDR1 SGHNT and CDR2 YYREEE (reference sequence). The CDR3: CASLQDFGLGYTF. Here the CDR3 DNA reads TGTGCCAGCCTACAGGATTTCGGCCTAGGCTACACCTTC.

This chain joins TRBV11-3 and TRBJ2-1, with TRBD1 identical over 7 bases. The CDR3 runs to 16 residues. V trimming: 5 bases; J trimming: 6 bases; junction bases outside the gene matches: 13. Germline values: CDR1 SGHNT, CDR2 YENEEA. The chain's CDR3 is CASSPRGQSSGNEQFF. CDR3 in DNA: TGTGCCAGCAGCCCGAGGGGACAGAGCTCGGGCAATGAGCAGTTCTTC.

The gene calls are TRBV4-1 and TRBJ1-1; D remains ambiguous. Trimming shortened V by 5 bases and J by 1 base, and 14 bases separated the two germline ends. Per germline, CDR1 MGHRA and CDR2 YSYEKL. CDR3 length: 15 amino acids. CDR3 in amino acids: CASSDPRVGNTEAFF. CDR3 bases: TGCGCCAGCAGCGACCCCCGGGTAGGGAACACTGAAGCTTTCTTT.